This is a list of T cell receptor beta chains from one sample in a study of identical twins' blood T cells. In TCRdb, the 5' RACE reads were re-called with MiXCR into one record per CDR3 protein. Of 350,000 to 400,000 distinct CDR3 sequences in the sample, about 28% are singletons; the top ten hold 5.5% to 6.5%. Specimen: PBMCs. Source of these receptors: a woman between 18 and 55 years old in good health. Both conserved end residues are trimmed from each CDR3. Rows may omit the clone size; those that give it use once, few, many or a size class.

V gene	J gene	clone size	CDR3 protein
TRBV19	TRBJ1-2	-	ANSPRWGDGYT
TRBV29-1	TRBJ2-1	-	SVDQDHDNEQF
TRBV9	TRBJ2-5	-	ASSVEFPGVPGETQY
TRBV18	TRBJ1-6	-	ASSPGGSNSPLH
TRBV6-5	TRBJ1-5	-	ASSPSSNQPQH
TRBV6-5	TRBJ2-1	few	ASSPSGSSEQF
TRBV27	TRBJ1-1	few	AVLFGTGGSEAF
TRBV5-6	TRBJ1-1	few	ASSAGPEAF
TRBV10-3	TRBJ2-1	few	AISASGGSYNEQF
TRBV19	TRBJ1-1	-	ATATRNTEAF
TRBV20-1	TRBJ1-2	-	SASGQPTGSKGYT
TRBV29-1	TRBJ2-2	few	SVPSTAGSVGELF
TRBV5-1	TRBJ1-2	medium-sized	ASSLDSYGYT
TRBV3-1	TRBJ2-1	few	ASSQATSGSRSEQF
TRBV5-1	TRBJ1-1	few	ASSLNRQGAQTEAF
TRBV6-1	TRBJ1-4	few	ASSGDFNEKLF
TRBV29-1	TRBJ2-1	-	SVDGYYNEQF
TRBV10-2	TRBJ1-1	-	ASRIQVSTEAF
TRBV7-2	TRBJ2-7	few	ASSLRQGHGQY
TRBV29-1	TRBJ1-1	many	SVADPNTEAF
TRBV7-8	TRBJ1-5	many	ASSPDNVQPQH
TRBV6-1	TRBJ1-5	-	GSRWDSTNQPQH
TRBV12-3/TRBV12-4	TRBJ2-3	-	ASSQLVGSTDTQY
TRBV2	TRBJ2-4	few	ASIGGGVRNIQY
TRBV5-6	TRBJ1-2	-	ASSLPRSGYT
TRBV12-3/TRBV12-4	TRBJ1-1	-	ASSPPPDTEAF
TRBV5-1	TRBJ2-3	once	ASSLDGRLSTDTQY
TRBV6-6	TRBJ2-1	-	ASSYYRGVDYNEQF
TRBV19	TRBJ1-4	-	ASSIRQGEKLF
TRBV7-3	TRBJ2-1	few	ASSPPGSSYNEQF
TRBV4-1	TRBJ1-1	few	ASSPGQGLDTEAF
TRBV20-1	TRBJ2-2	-	SACPDVEANTGELF
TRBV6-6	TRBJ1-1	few	ASSEGSTEAF
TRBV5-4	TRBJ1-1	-	ASSKGAQRGTEAF
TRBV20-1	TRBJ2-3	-	SARGQGGTDTQY
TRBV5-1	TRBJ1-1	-	ASNKALGTEAF
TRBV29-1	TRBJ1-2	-	SDQPGQGGGYT
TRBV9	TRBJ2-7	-	ASSVARAGVEQY
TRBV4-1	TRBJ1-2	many	ASRGTWLGYT
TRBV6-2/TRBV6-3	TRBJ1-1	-	ASSPQVTARSTEAF
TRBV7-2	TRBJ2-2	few	ASSLGLRDGELF
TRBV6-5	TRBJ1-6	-	ATGLTNSPLH
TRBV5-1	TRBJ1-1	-	ASSAQGTNTEAF
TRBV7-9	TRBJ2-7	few	ASSPTGAGTHYEQY
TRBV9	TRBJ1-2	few	ASTEDRGLYGYT
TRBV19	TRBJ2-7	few	ASSKDRFYEQY
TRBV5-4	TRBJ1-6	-	ASSYLTGDNSPLH
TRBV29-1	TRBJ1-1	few	SAEGQAGTEAF
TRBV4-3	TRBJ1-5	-	ASSQEQGASQPQH
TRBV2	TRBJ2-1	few	ACSSYNEQF
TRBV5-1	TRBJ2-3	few	ASIEGASSDTQY